This T cell receptor beta chain comes out of a study of OX40 agonist ivuxolimab in advanced cancers. Broader study findings: CD8+ T cells averaged more expanded clones than CD4+.

Worth noting for this clone: Its target is unknown.

Patients were ruled out by autoimmune disease history or systemic immunosuppression. Here immunoSEQ multiplex PCR was the method, and the copy in TCRdb shows in-frame clones only, minus some. The sample lists tens of thousands of clones; nearly 90% were seen once. This receptor was obtained from an adult with an advanced solid tumor such as melanoma, head and neck, liver or kidney cancer. Sequencing was performed on CD4+ or CD8+ T cells sorted from blood, taken in a trial of the OX40 agonist ivuxolimab.

The CDR3 reads CASSYQTAYGYTF. The CDR3 DNA is TGTGCCAGCAGTTACCAGACAGCCTATGGCTACACCTTC. The chain uses TRBV25-1 and TRBJ1-2, with D possibly TRBD1 on 5 matching bases. There are 13 residues in the CDR3. Trimming took 5 bases from V and 4 from J, leaving 11 bases between them. The germline CDR1 and CDR2 sequences are MGHDK and SYGVNS.